The rows below give T cell receptor beta chains drawn from one sample of a study of T cells in Graves' hyperthyroidism and ophthalmopathy. MiXCR, applied by TCRdb to the multiplex PCR reads, yields one record per CDR3 protein. The repertoire holds about 640,000 distinct CDR3 sequences, less than 25% seen once, with 30% to 40% in the top ten. Sequences were obtained from blood. All receptors come from a man in his thirties or forties with Graves' ophthalmopathy. Both conserved end residues are part of each CDR3. Fields, in order: clone size, D gene, V gene, J gene, CDR3 protein, CDR3 DNA. The D gene is left open where the match is weak. Expanded clones get a size class; other rows say once, few or many, or leave the size out.

few	TRBD1	TRBV6-2/TRBV6-3	TRBJ1-2	CASSHRTGGYNYGYTF	TGTGCCAGCAGTCACAGGACAGGGGGGTACAACTATGGCTACACCTTC
few	.	TRBV5-1	TRBJ2-7	CASSLDEAPEQYF	TGCGCCAGCAGCTTGGACGAGGCCCCAGAGCAGTACTTC
.	.	TRBV25-1	TRBJ2-7	CASISPRSPGRDEQYF	TGTGCCAGCATCTCCCCCCGGTCCCCGGGACGGGATGAGCAGTACTTC
few	TRBD2	TRBV9	TRBJ2-3	CASSVGGGPIDTQYF	TGTGCCAGCAGCGTAGGGGGAGGGCCTATAGATACGCAGTATTTT
few	.	TRBV6-2/TRBV6-3	TRBJ1-6	CASGTARNSPLHF	TGTGCCAGCGGGACCGCCCGGAATTCACCCCTCCACTTT
.	.	TRBV11-3	TRBJ2-1	CASSLGEVNEQFF	TGTGCCAGCAGCTTGGGAGAGGTCAATGAGCAGTTCTTC
many	.	TRBV5-1	TRBJ2-5	CASSLDSILETQYF	TGCGCCAGCAGCTTGGACAGTATCCTTGAGACCCAGTACTTC
.	.	TRBV14	TRBJ2-1	CASSQDVGAPYNEQFF	TGTGCCAGCAGCCAAGATGTAGGGGCCCCCTACAATGAGCAGTTCTTC
few	.	TRBV6-2/TRBV6-3	TRBJ1-5	CATSVGGGSQPQHF	TGTGCCACTTCGGTGGGGGGCGGGAGTCAGCCCCAGCATTTT
.	TRBD1	TRBV7-2	TRBJ1-6	CASSLAQGARSPLHF	TGTGCCAGCAGCTTAGCACAGGGGGCCAGATCACCCCTCCACTTT
.	TRBD1	TRBV7-2	TRBJ2-5	CASSFPGTAAETQYF	TGTGCCAGCAGCTTCCCCGGGACAGCAGCGGAGACCCAGTACTTC
many	.	TRBV28	TRBJ2-1	CASSLRGTTAYNEQFF	TGTGCCAGCAGTTTGAGAGGGACGACGGCTTACAATGAGCAGTTCTTC
.	TRBD2	TRBV11-3	TRBJ2-1	CASSKTSGSQPHNEQFF	TGTGCCAGCAGCAAAACTAGCGGGAGTCAACCTCACAATGAGCAGTTCTTC
many	.	TRBV7-9	TRBJ1-1	CASSLGNQAFF	TGTGCCAGCAGCTTGGGCAATCAAGCTTTCTTT
few	.	TRBV11-2	TRBJ2-2	CASTGTQTGELFF	TGTGCCAGTACCGGGACCCAGACCGGGGAGCTGTTTTTT
.	.	TRBV20-1	TRBJ2-3	CSASPLLLASTDTQYF	TGCAGTGCTAGCCCCCTCTTACTTGCTAGCACAGATACGCAGTATTTT
many	.	TRBV14	TRBJ1-1	CASSPWTTLNTEAFF	TGTGCCAGCAGCCCCTGGACAACGCTCAACACTGAAGCTTTCTTT
many	TRBD1	TRBV18	TRBJ2-1	CASSPQGQRNNEQFF	TGTGCCAGCTCACCCCAGGGACAGCGCAACAATGAGCAGTTCTTC
many	.	TRBV18	TRBJ1-6	CASSPDSSPLHF	TGTGCCAGCTCACCGGATAGCTCGCCCCTCCACTTT
few	TRBD1	TRBV5-1	TRBJ2-7	CASSLSGRGYEQYF	TGCGCCAGCAGCTTGAGTGGCAGGGGGTACGAGCAGTACTTC
.	.	TRBV28	TRBJ2-7	CASSLRYGQYF	TGTGCCAGCAGTTTACGCTACGGGCAGTACTTC
few	.	TRBV5-1	TRBJ2-1	CASSFGPRGTYNEQFF	TGCGCCAGCAGCTTCGGACCCCGAGGGACCTACAATGAGCAGTTCTTC
.	TRBD1	TRBV2	TRBJ2-6	CASSGALGQGRAGANVLTF	TGTGCCAGCAGTGGGGCTCTAGGACAGGGAAGAGCTGGGGCCAACGTCCTGACTTTC
.	.	TRBV5-1	TRBJ1-5	CASSDTGYQPQHF	TGTGCCAGTAGCGACACAGGGTATCAGCCCCAGCATTTT
few	.	TRBV6-2/TRBV6-3	TRBJ2-3	CASSVRQASDTQYF	TGTGCCAGCAGCGTTCGACAGGCTTCGGATACGCAGTATTTT
many	TRBD2	TRBV2	TRBJ2-2	CASRGTSGANTGELFF	TGTGCCAGCAGAGGAACTAGCGGAGCGAACACCGGGGAGCTGTTTTTT
many	.	TRBV11-2	TRBJ2-3	CASSLDDKQGTDTQYF	TGTGCCAGCAGCTTAGACGATAAACAGGGTACAGATACGCAGTATTTT
many	.	TRBV7-2	TRBJ2-3	CASSLVTSVDTQYF	TGTGCCAGCAGCCTCGTAACAAGTGTCGATACGCAGTATTTT
few	TRBD2	TRBV6-1	TRBJ2-1	CASSSSAGVDYNEQFF	TGTGCCAGCAGTTCGTCAGCGGGAGTAGACTACAATGAGCAGTTCTTC
few	TRBD2	TRBV14	TRBJ2-5	CASSHKRLAVYQETQYF	TGTGCCAGCAGCCATAAACGACTAGCGGTGTACCAAGAGACCCAGTACTTC
.	.	TRBV3-1	TRBJ2-3	CASSPRREAPTDTQYF	TGTGCCAGCAGCCCACGCCGGGAAGCACCCACAGATACGCAGTATTTT
many	.	TRBV2	TRBJ1-1	CASSEALKGPATEAFF	TGTGCCAGCAGTGAAGCGCTTAAGGGCCCAGCCACTGAAGCTTTCTTT
.	.	TRBV13	TRBJ2-6	CASSPIDTGANVLTF	TGTGCCAGCAGCCCTATCGACACTGGGGCCAACGTCCTGACTTTC
few	TRBD1	TRBV27	TRBJ1-1	CASSRLPGTGGVVAFF	TGTGCCAGCAGTCGACTTCCCGGGACAGGGGGTGTGGTAGCTTTCTTT
few	.	TRBV11-1	TRBJ1-4	CASSLRATNEKLFF	TGTGCCAGCAGCCTGAGGGCAACTAATGAAAAACTGTTTTTT
.	.	TRBV20-1	TRBJ1-1	CSARVQGRNPEAFF	TGCAGTGCTAGAGTACAGGGACGGAACCCTGAAGCTTTCTTT
.	TRBD2	TRBV11-2	TRBJ2-1	CASGRGRAYNEQFF	TGTGCCAGCGGTAGAGGGAGGGCTTACAATGAGCAGTTCTTC
few	TRBD1	TRBV20-1	TRBJ2-7	CSARRQGGTSSYEQYF	TGCAGTGCTAGACGACAGGGGGGTACTAGCTCCTACGAGCAGTACTTC
.	.	TRBV7-9	TRBJ1-4	CASSSRTTNEKLFF	TGTGCCAGCAGCTCGAGGACTACTAATGAAAAACTGTTTTTT
few	TRBD1	TRBV6-1	TRBJ1-6	CASSTDRDYSPLHF	TGTGCCAGCAGTACAGACAGGGACTATTCACCCCTCCACTTT
many	TRBD2	TRBV7-9	TRBJ2-7	CASSASGNYEQYF	TGTGCCAGCAGCGCTAGCGGGAACTACGAGCAGTACTTC
many	.	TRBV28	TRBJ2-7	CASSGDRLISDEQYF	TGTGCCAGCAGTGGGGACCGCCTTATATCGGACGAGCAGTACTTC
.	.	TRBV18	TRBJ2-7	CASSQNSYEQYF	TGTGCCAGCTCACAGAACTCCTACGAGCAGTACTTC